This entry concerns a single T cell receptor (beta chain). This specimen belongs to a study of shared clonotypes between healthy human individuals. Repertoires were generated with immunoSEQ multiplex PCR, while TCRdb's copy carries only in-frame clones and drops some. The sample records a few million clones, more than 80% being singletons. This clonotype originated in a man younger than 30 in good health. Sequenced material: naive CD4+ T cells sorted from blood. As for subset: CD45RA+ positively selected.

CDR3 nucleotide sequence: TGTGCCAGCAGTGAATCAGGTCCGTTGGTGCAGTTCTTC. Translation gives CASSESGPLVQFF. V usage is TRBV25-1 and J usage is TRBJ2-1; no clear D. The germline V and J ends were trimmed by 1 base and 12 bases, with 13 bases remaining between them. This CDR3 has 13 amino acids. CDR1 is MGHDK, CDR2 SYGVNS, per germline.